A selection of T cell receptor beta chains follows, all from one sample in a study of shared clonotypes between healthy human individuals. Sequencing used immunoSEQ multiplex PCR; TCRdb keeps in-frame clones, though not all of them. This table has some 900,000 clones, less than 85% appearing once. The sequenced sample was memory CD4+ T cells sorted from blood. The receptor source for this set is a man between 18 and 35 years old in good health. The CDR3 runs from the conserved cysteine through the conserved F or W. A D gene is named only where the DNA matches it firmly. Not all rows give a size; the values are once, few, many and, for expanded clones, a class.

clone_size: .; d_call: .; v_call: TRBV6-1; j_call: TRBJ1-4; cdr3_nt: TGTGCCAGCGGGGGAAGCATTAATGAAAAACTGTTTTTT; cdr3_aa: CASGGSINEKLFF
clone_size: .; d_call: TRBD1; v_call: TRBV6-1; j_call: TRBJ2-1; cdr3_nt: TGTGCCAGCAGTGAATGGGACAGGGGAAACTACAATGAGCAGTTCTTC; cdr3_aa: CASSEWDRGNYNEQFF
clone_size: .; d_call: .; v_call: TRBV6-1; j_call: TRBJ1-5; cdr3_nt: TGTGCCAGCAGTGACGGGGGTGGCAATCAGCCCCAGCATTTT; cdr3_aa: CASSDGGGNQPQHF
clone_size: once; d_call: .; v_call: TRBV5-1; j_call: TRBJ1-1; cdr3_nt: TGCGCCAGCAGCACCGGACAGCAAGGGGAAGCTTTCTTT; cdr3_aa: CASSTGQQGEAFF
clone_size: .; d_call: .; v_call: TRBV6-6; j_call: TRBJ1-4; cdr3_nt: TGTGCCAGCAGTTATCTTGGCAGGGCAACTAATGAAAAACTGTTTTTT; cdr3_aa: CASSYLGRATNEKLFF
clone_size: .; d_call: TRBD1; v_call: TRBV6-1; j_call: TRBJ2-7; cdr3_nt: TGTGCCAGCAGCGTGGACAGGGCCTCGCTTTACGAGCAGTACTTC; cdr3_aa: CASSVDRASLYEQYF
clone_size: .; d_call: TRBD2; v_call: TRBV7-2; j_call: TRBJ2-1; cdr3_nt: TGTGCCAGCGGCAGCGGGGGGGCCTACAATGAGCAGTTCTTC; cdr3_aa: CASGSGGAYNEQFF
clone_size: .; d_call: .; v_call: TRBV5-1; j_call: TRBJ2-2; cdr3_nt: TGCGCCAGCAGCTTGGCGGCGTCATTCACCGGGGAGCTGTTTTTT; cdr3_aa: CASSLAASFTGELFF
clone_size: .; d_call: .; v_call: TRBV5-1; j_call: TRBJ1-1; cdr3_nt: TGCGCCAGCAAACCGGGCAGCGGGATGAACACTGAAGCTTTCTTT; cdr3_aa: CASKPGSGMNTEAFF
clone_size: .; d_call: .; v_call: TRBV9; j_call: TRBJ2-3; cdr3_nt: TGTGCCAGCAGCGGATCAGGGTTCACAGATACGCAGTATTTT; cdr3_aa: CASSGSGFTDTQYF
clone_size: .; d_call: .; v_call: TRBV7-9; j_call: TRBJ2-7; cdr3_nt: TGTGCCAGCAGCTTATCGGGACTCACGGCCCACGAGCAGTACTTC; cdr3_aa: CASSLSGLTAHEQYF
clone_size: .; d_call: .; v_call: TRBV7-9; j_call: TRBJ2-5; cdr3_nt: TGTGCCAGCAGCTTACGTCTGGCAAACCAAGAGACCCAGTACTTC; cdr3_aa: CASSLRLANQETQYF
clone_size: few; d_call: .; v_call: TRBV9; j_call: TRBJ1-2; cdr3_nt: TGTGCCAGCAGCGTAGGACAGAACTATGGCTACACCTTC; cdr3_aa: CASSVGQNYGYTF
clone_size: few; d_call: .; v_call: TRBV2; j_call: TRBJ2-3; cdr3_nt: TGTGCCAGCAGTGCGGAAGATACGCAGTATTTT; cdr3_aa: CASSAEDTQYF
clone_size: .; d_call: .; v_call: TRBV6-1; j_call: TRBJ2-7; cdr3_nt: TGTGCCAGCAGTGAAAACCCCTCTATCTCCCACGAGCAGTACTTC; cdr3_aa: CASSENPSISHEQYF
clone_size: .; d_call: TRBD1; v_call: TRBV6-1; j_call: TRBJ2-7; cdr3_nt: TGTGCCAGCAGTCCCCGGGACAGGGTGGGCGAGCAGTACTTC; cdr3_aa: CASSPRDRVGEQYF
clone_size: .; d_call: .; v_call: TRBV5-6; j_call: TRBJ1-6; cdr3_nt: TGTGCCAGCAGCATCAGGGAGACCTCCTATAATTCACCCCTCCACTTT; cdr3_aa: CASSIRETSYNSPLHF
clone_size: .; d_call: TRBD2; v_call: TRBV9; j_call: TRBJ2-1; cdr3_nt: TGTGCCAGCAGCGTAAGTAGCGGGACCGACCCGAGAGAGCAGTTCTTC; cdr3_aa: CASSVSSGTDPREQFF
clone_size: few; d_call: TRBD1; v_call: TRBV2; j_call: TRBJ1-1; cdr3_nt: TGTGCCAGCAGTGAAGTCCAAGGACAGGGCAAAGCTTTCTTT; cdr3_aa: CASSEVQGQGKAFF
clone_size: .; d_call: TRBD2; v_call: TRBV19; j_call: TRBJ2-3; cdr3_nt: TGTGCCAGTAAGGAAAATGGGGACTACACAGATACGCAGTATTTT; cdr3_aa: CASKENGDYTDTQYF
clone_size: few; d_call: .; v_call: TRBV29-1; j_call: TRBJ1-5; cdr3_nt: TGCAGCGCCGCCGGGTTAAATCAGCCCCAGCATTTT; cdr3_aa: CSAAGLNQPQHF
clone_size: .; d_call: .; v_call: TRBV5-6; j_call: TRBJ1-6; cdr3_nt: TGTGCCAGCAGCTCTAAAATGTCGACAGGCCCATGGGATTCACCCCTCCACTTT; cdr3_aa: CASSSKMSTGPWDSPLHF
clone_size: .; d_call: TRBD1; v_call: TRBV10-2; j_call: TRBJ1-6; cdr3_nt: TGCGCCAGCAGTATTCGACAGGGGGAATGGTCACCCCTCCACTTT; cdr3_aa: CASSIRQGEWSPLHF
clone_size: once; d_call: TRBD1; v_call: TRBV5-6; j_call: TRBJ2-1; cdr3_nt: TGTGCCAGCCGGGACAGGGGGGTCAATGAGCAGTTCTTC; cdr3_aa: CASRDRGVNEQFF
clone_size: .; d_call: .; v_call: TRBV11-2; j_call: TRBJ2-3; cdr3_nt: TGTGCCAGCAGCTCAGGGGACACCTACACAGATACGCAGTATTTT; cdr3_aa: CASSSGDTYTDTQYF
clone_size: .; d_call: TRBD2; v_call: TRBV2; j_call: TRBJ2-7; cdr3_nt: TGTGCCAGCAGTAGACTAGCGGGAGAGGGGGAGCAGTACTTC; cdr3_aa: CASSRLAGEGEQYF
clone_size: .; d_call: TRBD1; v_call: TRBV9; j_call: TRBJ2-1; cdr3_nt: TGTGCCAGCAGCGTAGGACAGGGGATGTACAATGAGCAGTTCTTC; cdr3_aa: CASSVGQGMYNEQFF
clone_size: .; d_call: .; v_call: TRBV7-9; j_call: TRBJ1-4; cdr3_nt: TGTGCCAGCAGCCGTGGGGATAGTTCTGAAAAACTGTTTTTT; cdr3_aa: CASSRGDSSEKLFF
clone_size: .; d_call: .; v_call: TRBV11-1; j_call: TRBJ1-1; cdr3_nt: TGTGCCAGCAGCTTCGCAGGGATACCGCTTGAAGCTTTCTTT; cdr3_aa: CASSFAGIPLEAFF
clone_size: .; d_call: .; v_call: TRBV5-1; j_call: TRBJ1-2; cdr3_nt: TGCGCCAGCAGCTTGGAAGGGCTTAGTGGCTACACCTTC; cdr3_aa: CASSLEGLSGYTF
clone_size: .; d_call: .; v_call: TRBV4-2; j_call: TRBJ2-1; cdr3_nt: TGTGCCAGCAGCCAAGATATGGCTCGGTACAATGAGCAGTTCTTC; cdr3_aa: CASSQDMARYNEQFF
clone_size: few; d_call: .; v_call: TRBV27; j_call: TRBJ2-3; cdr3_nt: TGTGCCAGCAGTACCGATCACAGGTCAACGCAGTATTTT; cdr3_aa: CASSTDHRSTQYF
clone_size: .; d_call: .; v_call: TRBV7-9; j_call: TRBJ2-7; cdr3_nt: TGTGCCAGCAGCTTAGTCTCGGACGAGCAGTACTTC; cdr3_aa: CASSLVSDEQYF
clone_size: .; d_call: .; v_call: TRBV7-9; j_call: TRBJ2-6; cdr3_nt: TGTGCCAGTTCACCCCGGGGGGCTGGCTCTGGGGCCAACGTCCTGACTTTC; cdr3_aa: CASSPRGAGSGANVLTF
clone_size: .; d_call: TRBD1; v_call: TRBV28; j_call: TRBJ1-2; cdr3_nt: TGTGCCAGCAGAGAACAGGGGGGTAACTATGGCTACACCTTC; cdr3_aa: CASREQGGNYGYTF
clone_size: .; d_call: .; v_call: TRBV18; j_call: TRBJ1-3; cdr3_nt: TGTGCCAGCTCACCGGAAAGCGGGTTCTCTGGAAACACCATATATTTT; cdr3_aa: CASSPESGFSGNTIYF
clone_size: once; d_call: .; v_call: TRBV27; j_call: TRBJ1-2; cdr3_nt: TGTGCCAGCAGTTTTGGGGGTTTTGAGAATGGCTACACCTTC; cdr3_aa: CASSFGGFENGYTF
clone_size: .; d_call: .; v_call: TRBV5-4; j_call: TRBJ1-6; cdr3_nt: TGTGCCAGCAGCTTAGGCGGAAGCGACAATTCACCCCTCCACTTT; cdr3_aa: CASSLGGSDNSPLHF
clone_size: .; d_call: .; v_call: TRBV28; j_call: TRBJ1-5; cdr3_nt: TGTGCCAGCAGTTTTAGAACGAAGGGTTTTGCGAATCAGCCCCAGCATTTT; cdr3_aa: CASSFRTKGFANQPQHF
clone_size: few; d_call: .; v_call: TRBV2; j_call: TRBJ1-5; cdr3_nt: TGTGCCAGCACCCTTAGTGGACAGAACTTCAATCAGCCCCAGCATTTT; cdr3_aa: CASTLSGQNFNQPQHF
clone_size: few; d_call: .; v_call: TRBV9; j_call: TRBJ2-5; cdr3_nt: TGTGCCAGCAGCGTAGGAGACGGCAAAGAGACCCAGTACTTC; cdr3_aa: CASSVGDGKETQYF
clone_size: .; d_call: TRBD1; v_call: TRBV5-1; j_call: TRBJ1-3; cdr3_nt: TGCGCCAGCAGCTTGTTTTCAAGCGTCAGGGGGTCGGACACCATATATTTT; cdr3_aa: CASSLFSSVRGSDTIYF
clone_size: .; d_call: .; v_call: TRBV7-6; j_call: TRBJ1-2; cdr3_nt: TGTGCCAGCAGCTTAGGCCAGCTGAGGCGGGGCTACACCTTC; cdr3_aa: CASSLGQLRRGYTF
clone_size: .; d_call: .; v_call: TRBV18; j_call: TRBJ2-3; cdr3_nt: TGTGCCAGCTCACCACCGTGGCCCCGAGCAGATACGCAGTATTTT; cdr3_aa: CASSPPWPRADTQYF
clone_size: few; d_call: TRBD2; v_call: TRBV2; j_call: TRBJ2-4; cdr3_nt: TGTGCCAGCTCTATGCTGGAACTAGCGGGAGCCAAAAACATTCAGTACTTC; cdr3_aa: CASSMLELAGAKNIQYF
clone_size: .; d_call: TRBD2; v_call: TRBV5-4; j_call: TRBJ2-5; cdr3_nt: TGTGCCAGCAGGGCCGGGACTAGCGGAGCAACACAAGAGACCCAGTACTTC; cdr3_aa: CASRAGTSGATQETQYF
clone_size: .; d_call: TRBD1; v_call: TRBV5-4; j_call: TRBJ2-2; cdr3_nt: TGTGCCAGCAGCTTAGGGGGCGCAAACACCGGGGAGCTGTTTTTT; cdr3_aa: CASSLGGANTGELFF
clone_size: .; d_call: TRBD2; v_call: TRBV6-5; j_call: TRBJ2-7; cdr3_nt: TGTGCCAGCAGTTCGTCCTGGACTAGCGGCGAGCAGTACTTC; cdr3_aa: CASSSSWTSGEQYF
clone_size: .; d_call: TRBD1; v_call: TRBV10-3; j_call: TRBJ1-2; cdr3_nt: TGTGCCATCAGTTCAGGGGACAGAGCTTATGGCTACACCTTC; cdr3_aa: CAISSGDRAYGYTF
clone_size: .; d_call: TRBD2; v_call: TRBV4-1; j_call: TRBJ2-1; cdr3_nt: TGCGCCAGCAGCCAAGTTGAGGGACTAGCGGGGGGGAATGGGCAGTTCTTC; cdr3_aa: CASSQVEGLAGGNGQFF
clone_size: .; d_call: .; v_call: TRBV5-6; j_call: TRBJ1-1; cdr3_nt: TGTGCCAGCAGCACGGGGAGGGGCCTGAACACTGAAGCTTTCTTT; cdr3_aa: CASSTGRGLNTEAFF
clone_size: .; d_call: TRBD1; v_call: TRBV7-7; j_call: TRBJ2-7; cdr3_nt: TGTGCTAGCAGCTTGGGACAGTTCTACGAGCAGTACTTC; cdr3_aa: CASSLGQFYEQYF